Listed here is a single TCR beta chain. Its antigen remains unidentified. Healthy donors had no documented immune events, such as infections, while sampled. CDR3 length equals 16 residues. V was clipped by 5 bases and J by 4 bases; unmatched bases: 10. CDR1 and CDR2 (germline): SGHTA, FQGTGA. These data belong to a study of identifying expanded T cells in peripheral blood. This table comes from immunoSEQ multiplex PCR, and its TCRdb copy is limited to in-frame clones, with some not included. The data contain tens of thousands of clones, 88% of them singletons. Study-wide results and limits: Approximately two-week clone count variance significantly increased as total template count grew. Differentially abundant clones: roughly 1.3 between replicates, about 15 at two to three weeks, roughly 18 at four.

Sequencing was done on a sample of blood. This chain joins TRBV7-3 and TRBJ2-3; 9 bases match TRBD2. The receptor was isolated from a person aged 18 to 75 in good health. Here the CDR3 reads CASSVGSSGAPDTQYF. CDR3 in DNA: TGTGCCAGCAGCGTCGGGTCTAGCGGGGCCCCAGATACGCAGTATTTT. The full variable domain, rest sourced from reference TRBV7-3 and TRBJ2-3, is GAGVSQTPSNKVTEKGKYVELRCDPISGHTALYWYRQSLGQGPEFLIYFQGTGAADDSGLPNDRFFAVRPEGSVSTLKIQRTERGDSAVYLCASSVGSSGAPDTQYFGPGTRLTVL.